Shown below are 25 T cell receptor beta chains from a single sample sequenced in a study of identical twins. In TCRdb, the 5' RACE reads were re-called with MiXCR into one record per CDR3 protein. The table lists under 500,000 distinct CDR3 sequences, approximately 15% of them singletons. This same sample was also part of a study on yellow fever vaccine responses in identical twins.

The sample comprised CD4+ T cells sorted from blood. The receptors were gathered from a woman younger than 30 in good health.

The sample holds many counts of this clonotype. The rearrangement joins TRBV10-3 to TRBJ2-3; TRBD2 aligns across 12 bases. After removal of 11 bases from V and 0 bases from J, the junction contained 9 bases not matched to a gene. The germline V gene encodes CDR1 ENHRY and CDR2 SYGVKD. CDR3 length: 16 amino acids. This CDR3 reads CASGASGRASTDTQYF. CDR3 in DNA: TGTGCCTCGGGGGCTAGCGGGAGGGCTAGCACAGATACGCAGTATTTT.

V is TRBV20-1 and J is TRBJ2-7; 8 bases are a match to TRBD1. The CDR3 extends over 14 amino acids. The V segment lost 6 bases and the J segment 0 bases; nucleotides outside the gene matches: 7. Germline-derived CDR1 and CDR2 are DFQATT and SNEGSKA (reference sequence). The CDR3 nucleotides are TGCAGTGCGAGTTTGGGACAGGTCTCCTACGAGCAGTACTTC. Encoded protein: CSASLGQVSYEQYF.

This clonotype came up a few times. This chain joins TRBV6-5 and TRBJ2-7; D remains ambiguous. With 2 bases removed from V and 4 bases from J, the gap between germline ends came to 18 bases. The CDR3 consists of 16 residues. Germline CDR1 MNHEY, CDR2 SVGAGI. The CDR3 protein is CASSYLDGRQGYEQYF. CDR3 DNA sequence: TGTGCCAGCAGTTACCTTGACGGGCGACAAGGGTACGAGCAGTACTTC.

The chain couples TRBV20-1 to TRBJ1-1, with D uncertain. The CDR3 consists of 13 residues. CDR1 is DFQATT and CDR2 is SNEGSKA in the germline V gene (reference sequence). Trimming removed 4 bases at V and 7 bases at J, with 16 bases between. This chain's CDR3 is CSAIEFRADEAFF. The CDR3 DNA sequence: TGCAGTGCTATAGAGTTTCGGGCCGATGAAGCTTTCTTT.

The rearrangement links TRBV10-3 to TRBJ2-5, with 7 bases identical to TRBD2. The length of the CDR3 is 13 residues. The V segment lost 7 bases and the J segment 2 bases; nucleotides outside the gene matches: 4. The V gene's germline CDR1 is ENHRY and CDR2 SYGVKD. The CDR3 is CAINGGGQETQYF. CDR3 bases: TGTGCCATCAATGGCGGGGGTCAAGAGACCCAGTACTTC.

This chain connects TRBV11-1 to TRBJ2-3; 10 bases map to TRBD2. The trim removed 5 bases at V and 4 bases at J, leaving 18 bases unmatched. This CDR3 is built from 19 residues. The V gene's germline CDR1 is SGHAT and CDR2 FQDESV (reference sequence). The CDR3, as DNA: TGTGCCAGCAGCCCAAAAGCCAGTCTAGCGGGAGTTGAGCCAGATACGCAGTATTTT. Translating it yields CASSPKASLAGVEPDTQYF.

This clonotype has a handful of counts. CDR3 amino acids: CAISSSVQPSYEQYF. The CDR3 DNA follows: TGTGCCATCAGTTCCTCAGTACAACCCTCCTACGAGCAGTACTTC. The J gene is TRBJ2-7, the V gene TRBV10-3; no reliable D call. The CDR3 has 15 residues. Germline V gene data show CDR1 as ENHRY and CDR2 as SYGVKD. Trimming cost V 5 bases and J 0 bases, with 14 bases left between them.

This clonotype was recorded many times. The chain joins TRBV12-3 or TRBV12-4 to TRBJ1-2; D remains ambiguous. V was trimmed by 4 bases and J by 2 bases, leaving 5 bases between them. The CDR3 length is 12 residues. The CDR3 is CASSSSNYGYTF. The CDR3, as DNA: TGTGCCAGCAGTTCGTCCAACTATGGCTACACCTTC.

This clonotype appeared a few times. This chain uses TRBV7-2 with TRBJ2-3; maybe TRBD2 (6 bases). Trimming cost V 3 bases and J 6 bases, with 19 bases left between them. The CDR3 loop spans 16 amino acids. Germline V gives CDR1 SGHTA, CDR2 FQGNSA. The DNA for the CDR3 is TGTGCCAGCAGCTTCCGGGGACTGCAAATGGTGGATACGCAGTATTTT. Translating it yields CASSFRGLQMVDTQYF.

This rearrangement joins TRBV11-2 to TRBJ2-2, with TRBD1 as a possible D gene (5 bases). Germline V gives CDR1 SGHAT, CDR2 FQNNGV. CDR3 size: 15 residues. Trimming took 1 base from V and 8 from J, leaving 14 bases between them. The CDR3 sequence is CASSLVLQGPGELFF. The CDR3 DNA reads TGTGCCAGCAGCTTAGTGTTGCAGGGTCCAGGGGAGCTGTTTTTT.

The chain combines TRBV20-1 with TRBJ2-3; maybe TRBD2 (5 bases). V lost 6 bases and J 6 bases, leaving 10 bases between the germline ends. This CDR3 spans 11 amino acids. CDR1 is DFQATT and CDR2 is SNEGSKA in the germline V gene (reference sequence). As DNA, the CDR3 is TGCAGTGCACTAGTTCCTGATACGCAGTATTTT. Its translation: CSALVPDTQYF.

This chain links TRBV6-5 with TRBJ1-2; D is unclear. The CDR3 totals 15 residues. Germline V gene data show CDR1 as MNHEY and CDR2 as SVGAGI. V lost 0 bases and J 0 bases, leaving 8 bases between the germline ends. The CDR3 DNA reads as TGTGCCAGCAGTTACTCGTCCGGGACTAACTATGGCTACACCTTC. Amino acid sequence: CASSYSSGTNYGYTF.

This CDR3 reads CASSLGWAADEQYF. In nucleotides, the CDR3 is TGCGCCAGCAGCTTGGGTTGGGCCGCTGACGAGCAGTACTTC. This chain connects TRBV5-1 to TRBJ2-7; no definite D call. V lost 0 bases to trimming and J lost 5 bases, with 12 bases between them. The CDR3 runs to 14 residues. Germline CDR1 is SGHRS and CDR2 is YFSETQ.

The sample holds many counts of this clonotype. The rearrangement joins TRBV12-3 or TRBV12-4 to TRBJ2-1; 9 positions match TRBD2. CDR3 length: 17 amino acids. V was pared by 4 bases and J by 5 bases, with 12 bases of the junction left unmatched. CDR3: CASSSIRIAGADNEQFF. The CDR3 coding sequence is TGTGCCAGCAGTTCGATAAGAATAGCGGGGGCGGACAATGAGCAGTTCTTC.

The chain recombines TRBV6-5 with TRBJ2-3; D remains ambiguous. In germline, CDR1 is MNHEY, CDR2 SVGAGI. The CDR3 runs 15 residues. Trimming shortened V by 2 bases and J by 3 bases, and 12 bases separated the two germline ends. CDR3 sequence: CASSYGQVSTDTQYF. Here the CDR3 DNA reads TGTGCCAGCAGTTACGGGCAGGTTTCAACAGATACGCAGTATTTT.

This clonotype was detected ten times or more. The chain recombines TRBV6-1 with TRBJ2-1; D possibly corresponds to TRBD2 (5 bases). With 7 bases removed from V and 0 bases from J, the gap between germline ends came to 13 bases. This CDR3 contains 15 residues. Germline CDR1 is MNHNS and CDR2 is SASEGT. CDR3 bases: TGTGCCAGCACCGGCGGGTGGAGCTCCTACAATGAGCAGTTCTTC. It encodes CASTGGWSSYNEQFF.

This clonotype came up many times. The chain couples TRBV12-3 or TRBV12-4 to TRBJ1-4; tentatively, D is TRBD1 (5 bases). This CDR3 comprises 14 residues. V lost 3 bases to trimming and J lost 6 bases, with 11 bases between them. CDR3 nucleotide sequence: TGTGCCAGCAGTTTGTTGGGAGGGGATGAAAAACTGTTTTTT. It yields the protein CASSLLGGDEKLFF.

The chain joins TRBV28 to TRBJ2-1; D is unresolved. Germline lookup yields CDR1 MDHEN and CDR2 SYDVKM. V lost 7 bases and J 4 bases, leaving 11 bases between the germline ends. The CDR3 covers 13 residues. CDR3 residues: CASTKFTYNEQFF. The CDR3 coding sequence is TGTGCCAGCACCAAGTTTACTTACAATGAGCAGTTCTTC. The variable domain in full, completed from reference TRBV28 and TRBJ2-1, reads DVKVTQSSRYLVKRTGEKVFLECVQDMDHENMFWYRQDPGLGLRLIYFSYDVKMKEKGDIPEGYSVSREKKERFSLILESASTNQTSMYLCASTKFTYNEQFFGPGTRLTVL.

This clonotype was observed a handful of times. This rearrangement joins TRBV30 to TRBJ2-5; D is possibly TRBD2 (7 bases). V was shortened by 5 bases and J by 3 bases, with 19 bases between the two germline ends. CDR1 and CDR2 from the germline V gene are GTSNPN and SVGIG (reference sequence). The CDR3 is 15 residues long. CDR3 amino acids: CAWARAGQKKETQYF. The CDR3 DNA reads TGTGCCTGGGCGCGAGCGGGACAAAAGAAAGAGACCCAGTACTTC.

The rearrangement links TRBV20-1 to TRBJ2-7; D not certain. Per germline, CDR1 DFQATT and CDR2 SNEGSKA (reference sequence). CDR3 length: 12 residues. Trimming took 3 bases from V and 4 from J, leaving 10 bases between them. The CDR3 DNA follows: TGCAGTGCTAGTAATTACCAGTACGAGCAGTACTTC. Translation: CSASNYQYEQYF.

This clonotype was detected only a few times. The CDR3 region is CASSQVRGTHEQYF. The CDR3 nucleotides are TGTGCCAGCAGCCAAGTTAGGGGTACTCACGAGCAGTACTTC. The chain joins TRBV4-2 to TRBJ2-7, with D perhaps matching TRBD1 (5 bases). This CDR3 spans 14 amino acids. Germline assignment: CDR1 LGHNA and CDR2 YNFKEQ. V gave up 1 base and J gave up 5 bases, with 12 bases separating them.

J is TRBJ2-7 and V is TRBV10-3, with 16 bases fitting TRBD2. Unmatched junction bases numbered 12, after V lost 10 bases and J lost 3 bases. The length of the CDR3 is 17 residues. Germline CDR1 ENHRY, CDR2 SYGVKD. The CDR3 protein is CATTGTSGGARVYEQYF. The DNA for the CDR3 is TGTGCCACCACCGGGACTAGCGGGGGGGCCCGGGTCTACGAGCAGTACTTC.

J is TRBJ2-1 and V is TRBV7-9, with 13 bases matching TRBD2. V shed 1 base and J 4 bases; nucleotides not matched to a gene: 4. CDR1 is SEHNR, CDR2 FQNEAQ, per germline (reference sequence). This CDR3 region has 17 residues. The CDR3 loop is CASSLGQGLAGYNEQFF. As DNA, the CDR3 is TGTGCCAGCAGCTTAGGCCAGGGACTAGCGGGGTACAATGAGCAGTTCTTC. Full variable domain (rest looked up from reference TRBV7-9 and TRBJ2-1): DTGVSQNPRHKITKRGQNVTFRCDPISEHNRLYWYRQTLGQGPEFLTYFQNEAQLEKSRLLSDRFSAERPKGSFSTLEIQRTEQGDSAMYLCASSLGQGLAGYNEQFFGPGTRLTVL.

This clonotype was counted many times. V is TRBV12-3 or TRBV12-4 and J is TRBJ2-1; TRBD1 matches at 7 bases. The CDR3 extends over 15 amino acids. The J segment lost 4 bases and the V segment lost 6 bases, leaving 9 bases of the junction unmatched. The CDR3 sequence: CASSQYGTAYNEQFF. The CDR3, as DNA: TGTGCCAGCAGCCAATACGGGACAGCTTACAATGAGCAGTTCTTC.

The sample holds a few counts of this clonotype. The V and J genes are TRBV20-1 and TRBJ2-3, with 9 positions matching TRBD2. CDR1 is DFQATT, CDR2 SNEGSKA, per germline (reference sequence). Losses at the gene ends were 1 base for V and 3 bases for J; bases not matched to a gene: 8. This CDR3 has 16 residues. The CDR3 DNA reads TGCAGTGCTAGAGGTCTGGCGGGGGGGTCTACAGATACGCAGTATTTT. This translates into CSARGLAGGSTDTQYF.